The 10 T cell receptor beta chains given below trace back to one sample, sequenced in a study of T cell responses to AZD1222 COVID-19 vaccine. Method: immunoSEQ multiplex PCR; TCRdb's copy keeps in-frame clones and lacks some. The profile shows 150,000 to 200,000 clones, approximately 90% of them singletons. The sequences come from peripheral blood, collected 28 days after the second dose of the MenACWY control vaccine. Receptor source: an adult who received the MenACWY meningococcal vaccine as a control.

This sequence joins TRBV12-3 or TRBV12-4 and TRBJ1-1, with D unclear. The length of the CDR3 is 11 residues. The V end was cut by 6 bases, the J end by 5 bases, with 7 bases between. CDR3 region: CASRALTEAFF. CDR3 sequence (DNA): TGTGCCAGCAGGGCCCTAACTGAAGCTTTCTTT.

The V and J genes are TRBV24-1 and TRBJ1-5; 7 bases align to TRBD1. The CDR3 spans 18 residues. Germline CDR1 reads KGHDR; CDR2 reads SFDVKD. V shed 4 bases, J shed 4 bases, and the junction held 15 bases outside the gene matches. The CDR3 here is CATSDTTGSGGRNQPQHF. The CDR3 DNA is TGTGCCACCAGTGACACGACAGGGTCAGGGGGTAGGAATCAGCCCCAGCATTTT.

The chain couples TRBV9 to TRBJ2-1; a possible D gene is TRBD1 (6 bases). The V gene's germline CDR1 is SGDLS and CDR2 YYNGEE. The CDR3 runs to 14 residues. Trimming removed 0 bases at V and 2 bases at J, with 6 bases between. CDR3 in amino acids: CASSVGGPYNEQFF. CDR3 DNA sequence: TGTGCCAGCAGCGTAGGGGGGCCCTACAATGAGCAGTTCTTC.

This sequence joins TRBV7-9 and TRBJ2-7; TRBD1 aligns across 7 bases. The CDR3 sequence is 13 residues long. The germline V gene encodes CDR1 SEHNR and CDR2 FQNEAQ (reference sequence). Losses at the gene ends were 5 bases for V and 6 bases for J; bases not matched to a gene: 7. CDR3 sequence (DNA): TGTGCCAGCAGCCGACAGGGAAAGGGCGAGCAGTACTTC. Its protein product is CASSRQGKGEQYF. Combining the CDR3 with reference TRBV7-9 and TRBJ2-7 gives the whole variable domain DTGVSQNPRHKITKRGQNVTFRCDPISEHNRLYWYRQTLGQGPEFLTYFQNEAQLEKSRLLSDRFSAERPKGSFSTLEIQRTEQGDSAMYLCASSRQGKGEQYFGPGTRLTVT.

The rearrangement links TRBV7-2 to TRBJ2-3; 7 bases fit TRBD2. Germline V CDR1 and CDR2: SGHTA, FQGNSA. The J segment lost 4 bases and the V segment lost 4 bases, leaving 5 bases of the junction unmatched. This CDR3 spans 14 amino acids. The CDR3 DNA reads TGTGCCAGCAGCTGGGCGGGAGAGCCAGATACGCAGTATTTT. Translating gives CASSWAGEPDTQYF.

V gene TRBV3-1 (or the pseudogene TRBV3-2) combines with J gene TRBJ1-5, with unresolved D. From germline, CDR1 is LGHDT and CDR2 YNNKEL (reference sequence). Trimming cost V 0 bases and J 1 base, with 7 bases left between them. There are 15 residues in the CDR3. This CDR3 reads CASSQDRASNQPQHF. The CDR3, as DNA: TGTGCCAGCAGCCAAGACCGAGCGAGCAATCAGCCCCAGCATTTT.

The V call is TRBV30, the J call TRBJ2-7; 8 bases align to TRBD1. V lost 6 bases and J lost 0; bases outside the gene matches: 7. The germline gives CDR1 GTSNPN, CDR2 SVGIG (reference sequence). The CDR3 covers 14 residues. The CDR3 DNA reads TGTGCCTGTACTCGGACAGGGAGCTCCTACGAGCAGTACTTC. Protein sequence: CACTRTGSSYEQYF.

This chain connects TRBV10-3 to TRBJ1-1, with D perhaps matching TRBD1 (5 bases). Germline V lookup: CDR1 ENHRY, CDR2 SYGVKD. The germline V and J ends were trimmed by 6 bases and 10 bases, with 12 bases remaining between them. The CDR3 consists of 11 residues. CDR3 coding DNA: TGTGCCATCAGAGGACACGACGGAGCTTTCTTT. Residues: CAIRGHDGAFF.

The rearrangement uses TRBV6-5 and TRBJ1-1, with a weak D call TRBD1 (6 bases). Germline V CDR1 and CDR2: MNHEY, SVGAGI. The germline V and J ends were trimmed by 5 bases and 0 bases, with 10 bases remaining between them. CDR3 length: 14 residues. The CDR3 here is CASSQGSMNTEAFF. Here the CDR3 DNA reads TGTGCCAGCAGTCAGGGGTCTATGAACACTGAAGCTTTCTTT.

Here the CDR3 reads CASSQAPSGRQDTQYF. DNA for the CDR3: TGCGCCAGCAGCCAAGCTCCTAGCGGGAGGCAAGATACGCAGTATTTT. This chain joins TRBV4-1 and TRBJ2-3, with 11 bases lining up with TRBD2. This CDR3 spans 16 amino acids. The ends lost 1 base at V and 5 bases at J; junction bases unmatched: 5. Germline CDR1 MGHRA, CDR2 YSYEKL.